Shown below are 27 T cell receptor beta chains from a single sample sequenced in a study of CD8+ T cells in alopecia areata. RNA, once extracted, was reverse transcribed into cDNA for use as the sequencing template. TCRdb's table, derived via immunoSEQ multiplex PCR, lists solely in-frame clones and lacks some. The repertoire holds more than 95,000 clones, 55% seen once, with around 9% in the top ten. Source material: CD4+ T cells sorted from blood. Receptors were obtained from a human donor in good health.

This clone was recorded a few times. V usage is TRBV29-1 and J usage is TRBJ2-7; 8 bases line up with TRBD2. Unmatched junction bases numbered 5, after V lost 3 bases and J lost 1 base. Germline loops: CDR1 SQVTM, CDR2 ANQGSEA. The CDR3 extends over 14 amino acids. The CDR3 DNA sequence: TGCAGCGTTGACGGCGGGGGGCCTTCCTACGAGCAGTACTTC. Protein sequence: CSVDGGGPSYEQYF.

In this sample, this clone turned up a few times. The genes are TRBV19 and TRBJ2-3; D gene ambiguous. The CDR3 has 12 amino acids. From germline, CDR1 is LNHDA and CDR2 SQIVND (reference sequence). With 4 bases removed from V and 10 bases from J, the gap between germline ends came to 12 bases. The CDR3 DNA reads TGTGCCAGTAGTAGGGCGGCCTTTGCGCAGTATTTT. It translates to CASSRAAFAQYF.

The chain links TRBV2 to TRBJ2-2; 14 bases are shared with TRBD2. The germline V gene has CDR1 SNHLY and CDR2 FYNNEI. The CDR3 runs 17 residues. J gave up 4 bases and V 4 bases, and 5 bases lay outside the gene matches. CDR3: CASSVTSGGATTGELFF. The CDR3 nucleotides are TGTGCCAGCAGTGTGACTAGCGGGGGGGCCACCACCGGGGAGCTGTTTTTT.

The J gene is TRBJ2-5, the V gene TRBV4-2; 7 positions agree with TRBD1. The germline V gene encodes CDR1 LGHNA and CDR2 YNFKEQ. CDR3 length equals 16 residues. Unmatched junction bases numbered 7, after V lost 1 base and J lost 2 bases. CDR3 sequence: CASSQASGQFQETQYF. CDR3 sequence (DNA): TGTGCCAGCAGCCAAGCCTCGGGACAGTTTCAAGAGACCCAGTACTTC.

J is TRBJ1-6 and V is TRBV7-8; D not resolved. The V gene lost 3 bases and the J gene lost 8 bases, with 11 bases spanning the gap. CDR1 SGHVS and CDR2 FQNEAQ come from the germline V gene. The CDR3 sequence is 14 residues long. The CDR3, as DNA: TGTGCCAGCAGCTTTAACAGAGGAGATTCACCCCTCCACTTT. Its protein is CASSFNRGDSPLHF. The entire variable domain, with the rest obtained from reference TRBV7-8 and TRBJ1-6, is as follows: GAGVSQSPRYKVAKRGQDVALRCDPISGHVSLFWYQQALGQGPEFLTYFQNEAQLDKSGLPSDRFFAERPEGSVSTLKIQRTQQEDSAVYLCASSFNRGDSPLHFGNGTRLTVT.

V gene TRBV7-2 combines with J gene TRBJ2-5; the D call may be TRBD1 or TRBD2 (5 bases each). Germline V gene data show CDR1 as SGHTA and CDR2 as FQGNSA. V was pared by 5 bases and J by 1 base, with 8 bases between. This CDR3 spans 13 amino acids. The CDR3: CASSRDAQETQYF. The CDR3 DNA reads as TGTGCCAGCAGCCGGGACGCCCAAGAGACCCAGTACTTC.

This chain connects TRBV2 to TRBJ1-5; D remains unclear. CDR1 is SNHLY, CDR2 FYNNEI, per germline. Trimming removed 5 bases at V and 0 bases at J, with 11 bases between. The CDR3 is 15 residues long. CDR3 in amino acids: CASSFRGPSNQPQHF. CDR3 nucleotide sequence: TGTGCCAGCAGTTTCAGAGGCCCTAGCAATCAGCCCCAGCATTTT.

This clone was picked up one time. The V and J genes are TRBV13 and TRBJ2-7; D is ambiguous. The V end was cut by 2 bases, the J end by 6 bases, with 11 bases between. The CDR3 extends over 13 amino acids. The germline CDR1 and CDR2 sequences are PRHDT and FYEKMQ (reference sequence). The CDR3 sequence is CASSLKGLGEQYF. For the CDR3, the DNA is TGTGCCAGCAGCTTAAAGGGTCTGGGCGAGCAGTACTTC.

The V gene is TRBV30, the J gene TRBJ2-2, with a weak D call TRBD2 (5 bases). Trimming removed 3 bases at V and 4 bases at J, with 6 bases between. The germline V gene has CDR1 GTSNPN and CDR2 SVGIG (reference sequence). This CDR3 region has 12 residues. The CDR3 DNA is TGTGCCTGGAGGGCGGGCACCGGGGAGCTGTTTTTT. It yields the protein CAWRAGTGELFF.

This chain joins TRBV15 and TRBJ2-1; D possibly matches TRBD1 or TRBD2 (5 bases each). The ends were cut back, 0 bases at V and 16 bases at J, with 22 bases in the middle. CDR1 is LNHNV and CDR2 is YYDKDF in the germline V gene (reference sequence). The CDR3 loop spans 15 amino acids. The CDR3 DNA reads as TGTGCCACCAGCAGAGAACGGTTCCCCCGGGACGGTCAATTCTTC. This encodes CATSRERFPRDGQFF.

The chain joins TRBV11-2 to TRBJ2-1, with TRBD2 matching 10 bases. Germline V gene lookup returns CDR1 SGHAT and CDR2 FQNNGV. The V gene end was trimmed by 3 bases and the J gene end by 5 bases; junction bases not matched to a gene: 7. The CDR3 totals 16 residues. The CDR3 sequence is CASSFRETSGNNEQFF. The DNA of the CDR3 is TGTGCCAGCAGCTTTAGGGAAACTAGCGGGAACAATGAGCAGTTCTTC.

The chain joins TRBV14 to TRBJ2-7, with 8 bases matching TRBD1. The CDR3 has 16 residues. The germline V gene has CDR1 SGHDN and CDR2 FVKESK. Losses at the gene ends were 4 bases for V and 3 bases for J; bases not matched to a gene: 11. The CDR3 loop reads CASSLDGTGRLYEQYF. CDR3 DNA sequence: TGTGCCAGCAGCCTCGATGGGACAGGAAGACTCTACGAGCAGTACTTC. Combining the CDR3 with reference TRBV14 and TRBJ2-7 gives the whole variable domain EAGVTQFPSHSVIEKGQTVTLRCDPISGHDNLYWYRRVMGKEIKFLLHFVKESKQDESGMPNNRFLAERTGGTYSTLKVQPAELEDSGVYFCASSLDGTGRLYEQYFGPGTRLTVT.

This clone was picked up a small number of times. The chain uses TRBV14 and TRBJ1-2; the match to TRBD1 covers 9 bases. The CDR3 spans 16 residues. Looked up from germline, CDR1 is SGHDN and CDR2 is FVKESK. V was clipped by 0 bases and J by 3 bases; unmatched bases: 5. Written as DNA, the CDR3 is TGTGCCAGCAGCCAAGACGTCCGACAGGGGGACTATGGCTACACCTTC. This gives the protein CASSQDVRQGDYGYTF. Complete variable domain (other parts from reference TRBV14 and TRBJ1-2): EAGVTQFPSHSVIEKGQTVTLRCDPISGHDNLYWYRRVMGKEIKFLLHFVKESKQDESGMPNNRFLAERTGGTYSTLKVQPAELEDSGVYFCASSQDVRQGDYGYTFGSGTRLTVV.

V usage is TRBV28 and J usage is TRBJ1-3; perhaps TRBD1 as D (5 bases). Germline CDR1 MDHEN, CDR2 SYDVKM. V lost 10 bases and J 0 bases, leaving 19 bases between the germline ends. The CDR3 consists of 16 residues. The DNA for the CDR3 is TGTGCCACCAGACCCGGGACCGTGGACTCTGGAAACACCATATATTTT. Its translation is CATRPGTVDSGNTIYF.

Many counts were recorded for this clone. The gene calls are TRBV11-2 and TRBJ2-3; D gene ambiguous. This CDR3 has 13 amino acids. The V and J ends lost 10 bases and 2 bases respectively, with 13 bases between them. CDR1 is SGHAT and CDR2 is FQNNGV in the germline V gene. CDR3 bases: TGTGCCACTAAGGGCACCATCACAGATACGCAGTATTTT. Protein: CATKGTITDTQYF.

The chain employs TRBV11-1 and TRBJ1-2; unclear D gene. Between the trimmed V and J ends, which lost 5 bases and 0 bases, there was a span of 13 bases. Per germline, CDR1 SGHAT and CDR2 FQDESV (reference sequence). The CDR3 has 15 amino acids. The CDR3 bases are TGTGCCAGCAGCCCAACCCGGGTCGCTAACTATGGCTACACCTTC. Translated, it gives CASSPTRVANYGYTF.

The V and J genes are TRBV30 and TRBJ1-2; the D gene is possibly TRBD1 (6 bases). CDR1 and CDR2 from the germline V gene are GTSNPN and SVGIG (reference sequence). The V and J ends lost 7 bases and 4 bases respectively, with 13 bases between them. The CDR3 sequence is 12 residues long. CDR3 DNA sequence: TGTGCCTTGGACAGCTCTGGCTATGGCTACACCTTC. It encodes CALDSSGYGYTF.

Turning to this clone: At one of its ends the junction is not consistent with the germline gene, which may arise from a read error. This chain connects TRBV30 to TRBJ1-3; maybe TRBD1 (6 bases). From germline, CDR1 is GTSNPN and CDR2 SVGIG (reference sequence). This CDR3 contains 14 residues. CDR3: CARRPAGAGNTIYF. In DNA, the CDR3 is TGTGCCAGGAGACCGGCAGGGGCTGGAAACACCATATATTTT.

The chain is built from TRBV2 and TRBJ2-2; 11 positions match TRBD2. The CDR3 has 15 amino acids. J lost 4 bases, V lost 4 bases, and 2 bases had no gene match. The germline gives CDR1 SNHLY, CDR2 FYNNEI. The DNA for the CDR3 is TGTGCCAGCAGTGGACTAGCGGGGTCCACCGGGGAGCTGTTTTTT. Amino acid sequence: CASSGLAGSTGELFF.

V usage is TRBV5-6 and J usage is TRBJ2-5; D gene uncertain. CDR1 SGHDT and CDR2 YYEEEE come from the germline V gene. This CDR3 spans 14 amino acids. Trimming shortened V by 0 bases and J by 5 bases, and 11 bases separated the two germline ends. CDR3 amino acids: CASSLVQPGETQYF. The CDR3 bases are TGTGCCAGCAGCTTGGTCCAGCCTGGCGAGACCCAGTACTTC.

The V call is TRBV28, the J call TRBJ1-2, with TRBD1 matching 10 bases. This CDR3 has 15 amino acids. V was pared by 3 bases and J by 5 bases, with 6 bases of the junction left unmatched. In germline, CDR1 is MDHEN, CDR2 SYDVKM. This chain's CDR3 is CASSFGTGVGYGYTF. The DNA of the CDR3 is TGTGCCAGCAGTTTTGGGACAGGGGTCGGTTATGGCTACACCTTC.

This clone showed up just a few times. The chain combines TRBV5-1 with TRBJ2-3; 8 bases line up with TRBD2. The CDR3 has 16 amino acids. V shed 4 bases, J shed 2 bases, and the junction held 9 bases outside the gene matches. CDR1 is SGHRS, CDR2 YFSETQ, per germline. Written as DNA, the CDR3 is TGCGCCAGCAGCGGCGGCGGGGGGTCTATCACAGATACGCAGTATTTT. It yields the protein CASSGGGGSITDTQYF.

The sample holds a few counts of this clone. The chain joins TRBV29-1 to TRBJ1-2; possible D gene TRBD1, 5 bases. The CDR3 runs to 11 residues. Germline V lookup: CDR1 SQVTM, CDR2 ANQGSEA. V lost 2 bases, J lost 8 bases, and 9 bases lay in between. CDR3 in amino acids: CSVETGGGYTF. The CDR3 DNA is TGCAGCGTTGAAACGGGGGGAGGCTACACCTTC.

The gene calls are TRBV29-1 and TRBJ2-5, with D unresolved. Per the germline V gene, CDR1 is SQVTM and CDR2 is ANQGSEA. Trimming removed 3 bases at V and 5 bases at J, with 16 bases between. The CDR3 extends over 14 amino acids. CDR3 DNA sequence: TGCAGCGTTGAGGTCAACCCCTCAAGGGAGACCCAGTACTTC. It yields the protein CSVEVNPSRETQYF.

This chain connects TRBV29-1 to TRBJ1-1; D is unresolved. The CDR3 is 10 amino acids. The germline V gene encodes CDR1 SQVTM and CDR2 ANQGSEA. The ends were cut back, 4 bases at V and 3 bases at J, with 3 bases in the middle. The CDR3 reads CSVADTEAFF. In DNA, the CDR3 is TGCAGCGTTGCGGACACTGAAGCTTTCTTT.

This rearrangement joins TRBV29-1 to TRBJ2-1; no clear D. The V end lost 7 bases, the J end lost 4 bases, and 8 bases lay between the germline ends. This CDR3 is built from 11 residues. The germline CDR1 and CDR2 sequences are SQVTM and ANQGSEA. Written as DNA, the CDR3 is TGCAGCGGTGACGGATACAATGAGCAGTTCTTC. Residues: CSGDGYNEQFF.

The chain uses TRBV10-3 and TRBJ2-3, with TRBD2 as a possible D gene (6 bases). CDR1 and CDR2 (germline): ENHRY, SYGVKD. The CDR3 runs 16 residues. Trimming removed 0 bases at V and 5 bases at J, with 15 bases between. Here the CDR3 DNA reads TGTGCCATCAGTGAGTCGAATACGGGGGTGGGAGATACGCAGTATTTT. This sequence encodes CAISESNTGVGDTQYF.